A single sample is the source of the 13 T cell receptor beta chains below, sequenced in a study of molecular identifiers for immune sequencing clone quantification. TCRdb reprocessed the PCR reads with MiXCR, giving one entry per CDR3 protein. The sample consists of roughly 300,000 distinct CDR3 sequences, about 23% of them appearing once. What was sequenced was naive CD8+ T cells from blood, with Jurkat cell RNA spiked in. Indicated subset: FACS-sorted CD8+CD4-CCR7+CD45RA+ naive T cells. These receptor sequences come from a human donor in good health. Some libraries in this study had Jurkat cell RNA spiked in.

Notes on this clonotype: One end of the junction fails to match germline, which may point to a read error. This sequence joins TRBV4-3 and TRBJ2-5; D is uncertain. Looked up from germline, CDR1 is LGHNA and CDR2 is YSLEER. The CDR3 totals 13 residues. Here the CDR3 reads CASCQVQQETQYF. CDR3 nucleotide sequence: TGCGCCAGCTGCCAAGTCCAACAAGAGACCCAGTACTTC.

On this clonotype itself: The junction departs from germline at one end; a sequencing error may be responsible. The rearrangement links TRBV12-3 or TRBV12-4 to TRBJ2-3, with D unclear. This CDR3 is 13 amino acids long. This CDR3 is CVSSLASKDTQYF. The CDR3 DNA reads TGTGTCAGCAGTTTAGCCTCCAAGGATACGCAGTATTTT.

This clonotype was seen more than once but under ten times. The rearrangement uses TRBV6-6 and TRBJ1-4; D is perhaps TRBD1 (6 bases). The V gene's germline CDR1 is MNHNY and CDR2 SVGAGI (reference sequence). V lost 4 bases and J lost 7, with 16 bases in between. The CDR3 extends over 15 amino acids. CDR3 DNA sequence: TGTGCCAGCAGTTTCTGGACAGATTCTCGTGAAAAACTGTTTTTT. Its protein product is CASSFWTDSREKLFF.

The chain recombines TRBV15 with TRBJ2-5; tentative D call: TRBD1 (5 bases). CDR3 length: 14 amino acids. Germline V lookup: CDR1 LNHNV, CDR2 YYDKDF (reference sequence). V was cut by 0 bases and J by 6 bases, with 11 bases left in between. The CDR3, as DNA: TGTGCCACCAGCAGAGACCAGGGATCGAAGACCCAGTACTTC. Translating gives CATSRDQGSKTQYF.

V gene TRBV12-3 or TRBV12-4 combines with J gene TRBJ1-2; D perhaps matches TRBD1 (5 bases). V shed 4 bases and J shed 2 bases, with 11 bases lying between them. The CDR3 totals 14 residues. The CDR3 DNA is TGTGCCAGCAGTTGGACAAGACTAAACTATGGCTACACCTTC. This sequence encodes CASSWTRLNYGYTF.

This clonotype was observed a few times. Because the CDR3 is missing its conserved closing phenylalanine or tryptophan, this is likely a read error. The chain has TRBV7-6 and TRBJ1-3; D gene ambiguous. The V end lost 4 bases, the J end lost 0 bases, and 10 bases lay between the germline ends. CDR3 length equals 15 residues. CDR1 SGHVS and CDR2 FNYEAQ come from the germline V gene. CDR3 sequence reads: CASSSNPSSGNTIYL. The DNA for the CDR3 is TGTGCCAGCAGCTCCAACCCGAGCTCTGGAAACACCATATATCTT.

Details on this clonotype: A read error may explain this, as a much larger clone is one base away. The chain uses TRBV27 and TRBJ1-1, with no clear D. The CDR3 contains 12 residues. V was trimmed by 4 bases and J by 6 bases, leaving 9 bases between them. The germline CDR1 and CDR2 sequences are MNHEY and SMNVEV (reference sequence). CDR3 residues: CASSWLGSEAFF. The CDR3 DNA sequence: TGTGCCAGCAGTTGGTTGGGCTCTGAAGCTTTCTTT.

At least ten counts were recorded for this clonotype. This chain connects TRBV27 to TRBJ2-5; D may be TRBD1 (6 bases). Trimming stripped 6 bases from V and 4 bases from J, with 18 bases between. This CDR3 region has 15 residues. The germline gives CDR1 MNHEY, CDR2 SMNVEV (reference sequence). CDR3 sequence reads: CASRPGAGVGETQYF. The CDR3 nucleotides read TGTGCCAGCAGGCCCGGGGCAGGGGTAGGAGAGACCCAGTACTTC.

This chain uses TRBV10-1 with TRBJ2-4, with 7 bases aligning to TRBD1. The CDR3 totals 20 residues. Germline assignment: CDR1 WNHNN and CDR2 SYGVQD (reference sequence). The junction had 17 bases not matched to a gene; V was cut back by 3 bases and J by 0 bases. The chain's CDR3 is CASSDLRDREQVGAKNIQYF. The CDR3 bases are TGCGCCAGCAGTGATCTCCGGGACAGAGAGCAAGTCGGAGCCAAAAACATTCAGTACTTC.

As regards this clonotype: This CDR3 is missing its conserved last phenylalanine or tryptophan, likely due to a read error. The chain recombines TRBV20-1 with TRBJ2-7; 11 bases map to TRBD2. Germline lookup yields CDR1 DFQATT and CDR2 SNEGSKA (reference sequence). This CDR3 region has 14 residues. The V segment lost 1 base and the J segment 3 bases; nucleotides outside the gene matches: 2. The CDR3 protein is CSARVGLAVYEQYL. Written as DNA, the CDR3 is TGCAGTGCTAGAGTGGGACTAGCGGTCTACGAGCAGTACCTC.

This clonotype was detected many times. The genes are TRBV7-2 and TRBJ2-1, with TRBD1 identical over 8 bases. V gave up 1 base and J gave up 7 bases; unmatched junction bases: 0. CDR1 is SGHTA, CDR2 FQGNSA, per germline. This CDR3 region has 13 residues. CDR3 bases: TGTGCCAGCAGCTTAGGGACAGGGAATGAGCAGTTCTTC. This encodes CASSLGTGNEQFF.

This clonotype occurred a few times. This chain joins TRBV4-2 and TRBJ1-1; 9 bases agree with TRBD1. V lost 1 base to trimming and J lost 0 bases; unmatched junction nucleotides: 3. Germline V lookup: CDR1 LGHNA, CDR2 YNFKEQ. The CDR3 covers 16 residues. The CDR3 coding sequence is TGTGCCAGCAGCCAAGGACAGGGGGACGTGAACACTGAAGCTTTCTTT. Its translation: CASSQGQGDVNTEAFF.

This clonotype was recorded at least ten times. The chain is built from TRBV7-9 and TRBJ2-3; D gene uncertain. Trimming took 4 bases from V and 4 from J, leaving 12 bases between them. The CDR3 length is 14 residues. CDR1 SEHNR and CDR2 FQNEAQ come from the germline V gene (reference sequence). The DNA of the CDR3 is TGTGCCAGCAGCTCATCAGGATCTCCAGATACGCAGTATTTT. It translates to CASSSSGSPDTQYF.